These T cell receptor beta chains were read from a single sample in a study of brain T cells in children with intractable seizures. The data were produced by immunoSEQ multiplex PCR, yet TCRdb's version contains in-frame clones alone and is incomplete. The data hold 70,000 to 85,000 clones, with around nine tenths observed a single time. This specimen consisted of peripheral blood, obtained at surgery. These receptors came from a girl aged 2 to 10 with Rasmussen encephalitis and intractable seizures. CDR3s include the opening cysteine and the closing phenylalanine or tryptophan. A D gene is named only where the DNA matches it firmly. Clone size is not always given. Where it is, it says once, few, many or a class for expanded clones.

CDR3aa: CASRWTDRYSNQPQHF; CDR3nt: TGTGCCAGCAGGTGGACCGACCGTTATAGCAATCAGCCCCAGCATTTT; j_gene: TRBJ1-5; d_gene: NA; abundance: NA; v_gene: TRBV28
CDR3aa: CASSLVAKYEQYF; CDR3nt: TGTGCCAGCAGCTTAGTAGCGAAATACGAGCAGTACTTC; j_gene: TRBJ2-7; d_gene: NA; abundance: NA; v_gene: TRBV7-2
CDR3aa: CASSPGGVYGYTF; CDR3nt: TGTGCCAGCAGTCCTGGGGGGGTCTATGGCTACACCTTC; j_gene: TRBJ1-2; d_gene: NA; abundance: NA; v_gene: TRBV28
CDR3aa: CASSIGHEISGNTIYF; CDR3nt: TGCGCCAGCAGTATAGGACACGAAATCTCTGGAAACACCATATATTTT; j_gene: TRBJ1-3; d_gene: NA; abundance: few; v_gene: TRBV5-1
CDR3aa: CASSPLTSGNYEQYF; CDR3nt: TGTGCCAGCAGCCCGTTGACTAGCGGGAACTACGAGCAGTACTTC; j_gene: TRBJ2-7; d_gene: TRBD2; abundance: NA; v_gene: TRBV7-2
CDR3aa: CASSMTSGGAGEQFF; CDR3nt: TGTGCCAGTAGTATGACTAGCGGGGGGGCCGGTGAGCAGTTCTTC; j_gene: TRBJ2-1; d_gene: TRBD2; abundance: NA; v_gene: TRBV19
CDR3aa: CASSSYPGIYSNQPQHF; CDR3nt: TGTGCCAGCAGTTCATACCCAGGGATATATAGCAATCAGCCCCAGCATTTT; j_gene: TRBJ1-5; d_gene: NA; abundance: once; v_gene: TRBV27
CDR3aa: CASSRGLEETQYF; CDR3nt: TGTGCCAGCAGTAGGGGTTTGGAAGAGACCCAGTACTTC; j_gene: TRBJ2-5; d_gene: NA; abundance: NA; v_gene: TRBV14
CDR3aa: CASSLWETTGDYGYTF; CDR3nt: TGTGCCAGCAGTTTATGGGAGACGACAGGGGACTATGGCTACACCTTC; j_gene: TRBJ1-2; d_gene: TRBD1; abundance: NA; v_gene: TRBV28
CDR3aa: CASSGGGDSNQPQHF; CDR3nt: TGTGCCAGCAGCGGAGGCGGGGATAGCAATCAGCCCCAGCATTTT; j_gene: TRBJ1-5; d_gene: NA; abundance: once; v_gene: TRBV9
CDR3aa: CASSEGPQGQPQHF; CDR3nt: TGTGCCAGCAGTGAAGGGCCCCAAGGTCAGCCCCAGCATTTT; j_gene: TRBJ1-5; d_gene: NA; abundance: NA; v_gene: TRBV2
CDR3aa: CASSSGGGSDTQYF; CDR3nt: TGTGCCAGCAGTTCTGGGGGCGGTTCAGATACGCAGTATTTT; j_gene: TRBJ2-3; d_gene: NA; abundance: NA; v_gene: TRBV28
CDR3aa: CASSVLHYEQYF; CDR3nt: TGTGCCAGCAGCGTCCTTCACTACGAGCAGTACTTC; j_gene: TRBJ2-7; d_gene: NA; abundance: NA; v_gene: TRBV12-3/TRBV12-4
CDR3aa: CASSENRGSQGREKLFF; CDR3nt: TGTGCCAGCAGTGAAAATCGAGGAAGCCAGGGAAGGGAAAAACTGTTTTTT; j_gene: TRBJ1-4; d_gene: NA; abundance: NA; v_gene: TRBV25-1
CDR3aa: CASYDQGQAFYEQYF; CDR3nt: TGTGCCAGCTACGATCAGGGACAGGCGTTCTACGAGCAGTACTTC; j_gene: TRBJ2-7; d_gene: TRBD1; abundance: NA; v_gene: TRBV28
CDR3aa: CASSSGQGQGGSNQPQHF; CDR3nt: TGTGCCAGCAGCTCGGGACAGGGTCAGGGGGGAAGCAATCAGCCCCAGCATTTT; j_gene: TRBJ1-5; d_gene: TRBD1; abundance: NA; v_gene: TRBV6-2/TRBV6-3
CDR3aa: CASSHVSRSTDTQYF; CDR3nt: TGCGCCAGCAGTCATGTTTCTCGTAGCACAGATACGCAGTATTTT; j_gene: TRBJ2-3; d_gene: NA; abundance: NA; v_gene: TRBV23-1
CDR3aa: CASSLSRTGGNEQFF; CDR3nt: TGTGCCAGCAGCTTATCCAGGACAGGGGGCAATGAGCAGTTCTTC; j_gene: TRBJ2-1; d_gene: TRBD1; abundance: few; v_gene: TRBV7-9
CDR3aa: CASSLVGTTGSGSPLHF; CDR3nt: TGTGCCAGCAGCTTAGTCGGAACGACAGGTTCCGGTTCACCCCTCCACTTT; j_gene: TRBJ1-6; d_gene: NA; abundance: NA; v_gene: TRBV11-2
CDR3aa: CASSELGDTEAFF; CDR3nt: TGTGCCAGCAGTGAACTCGGGGACACTGAAGCTTTCTTT; j_gene: TRBJ1-1; d_gene: NA; abundance: NA; v_gene: TRBV2
CDR3aa: CASSTGLAEQETQYF; CDR3nt: TGTGCCAGCAGCACTGGACTAGCGGAGCAAGAGACCCAGTACTTC; j_gene: TRBJ2-5; d_gene: TRBD2; abundance: medium-sized; v_gene: TRBV11-2
CDR3aa: CASSLVGTDTQYF; CDR3nt: TGTGCCAGCAGCTTAGTGGGCACAGATACGCAGTATTTT; j_gene: TRBJ2-3; d_gene: NA; abundance: NA; v_gene: TRBV7-9
CDR3aa: CASSQETEGSNQPQHF; CDR3nt: TGTGCCAGCAGCCAAGAAACTGAGGGTAGCAATCAGCCCCAGCATTTT; j_gene: TRBJ1-5; d_gene: NA; abundance: NA; v_gene: TRBV4-2